The rows below give T cell receptor beta chains drawn from one sample of a study of early T cells in non-severe SARS-CoV-2 infection. TCRdb ran MiXCR on the 5' RACE reads and lists one entry per CDR3 protein. The sample consists of over 55,000 distinct CDR3 sequences, 7% to 8% of them appearing once. Sequenced material: whole blood. These TCRs come from an adult who was a healthcare worker with PCR-confirmed SARS-CoV-2 infection or an uninfected control (not recorded which). Each CDR3 is given with its conserved first and last residue. A D gene is named only where the DNA matches it firmly. Where a row states a size, it is once, few, many or the class of an expanded clone; other rows omit it.

J gene	D gene	clone size	V gene	CDR3 protein	CDR3 DNA
TRBJ2-6	.	many	TRBV20-1	CSAGGPSGANVLTF	TGCAGTGCTGGCGGTCCCTCTGGGGCCAACGTCCTGACTTTC
TRBJ1-5	.	.	TRBV6-1	CASSEKMGYSNQPQHF	TGTGCCAGCAGTGAGAAGATGGGGTATAGCAATCAGCCCCAGCATTTT
TRBJ1-2	.	many	TRBV10-2	CASSTGSNYGYTF	TGCGCCAGCAGTACAGGGAGCAACTATGGCTACACCTTC
TRBJ2-7	.	many	TRBV21-1	CASSKTIWGQGYEQYF	TGTGCCAGCAGCAAGACAATCTGGGGACAGGGGTACGAGCAGTACTTC
TRBJ2-2	TRBD1	few	TRBV20-1	CSARTGGNTGELFF	TGCAGTGCGCGGACAGGGGGTAATACCGGGGAGCTGTTTTTT
TRBJ2-7	.	many	TRBV4-1	CASSQDAGLGQYF	TGCGCCAGCAGCCAAGATGCCGGGTTGGGGCAGTACTTC
TRBJ2-1	.	many	TRBV10-3	CAISFSGGNEQFF	TGTGCCATCAGCTTCTCGGGTGGCAATGAGCAGTTCTTC
TRBJ2-7	.	.	TRBV28	CASSPISVSYEQYF	TGTGCCAGCAGCCCAATTTCGGTTTCCTACGAGCAGTACTTC
TRBJ2-7	.	few	TRBV18	CASSPPQTYEQYF	TGTGCCAGCTCACCACCGCAGACCTACGAGCAGTACTTC
TRBJ1-1	.	few	TRBV2	CASSEANPATEAFF	TGTGCCAGCAGTGAAGCGAATCCAGCCACTGAAGCTTTCTTT
TRBJ1-2	.	many	TRBV7-2	CASSLGRDLRGYTF	TGTGCCAGCAGCTTAGGTAGGGATCTGCGAGGCTACACCTTC
TRBJ2-3	.	.	TRBV6-4	CASSPREGGTDTQYF	TGTGCCAGCAGTCCCCGAGAGGGTGGCACAGATACGCAGTATTTT
TRBJ2-2	.	many	TRBV7-6	CASSLVVVRNTGELFF	TGTGCCAGCAGCTTAGTCGTGGTTCGGAACACCGGGGAGCTGTTTTTT
TRBJ2-3	.	few	TRBV28	CASTLGGLGQYF	TGTGCCAGCACCCTGGGGGGACTCGGGCAGTATTTT
TRBJ1-3	.	few	TRBV14	CASSPRGDRNTIYF	TGTGCCAGCAGTCCGCGGGGGGATCGAAACACCATATATTTT
TRBJ1-1	TRBD1	medium-sized	TRBV28	CASGRDRVTEAFF	TGTGCCAGCGGCCGGGACAGGGTCACTGAAGCTTTCTTT
TRBJ2-5	TRBD2	few	TRBV7-3	CASSLNAGTNEETQYF	TGTGCCAGCAGCTTAAATGCGGGGACTAATGAGGAGACCCAGTACTTC
TRBJ2-7	.	many	TRBV5-1	CASSLVVSPYEQYF	TGCGCCAGCAGCTTAGTGGTCAGCCCCTACGAGCAGTACTTC
TRBJ1-5	.	.	TRBV18	CASSPSRGQGNQPQHF	TGTGCCAGCTCACCTTCTCGGGGTCAAGGCAATCAGCCCCAGCATTTT
TRBJ1-1	TRBD1	many	TRBV3-1	CASSRKIWDRGILNTEVFF	TGTGCCAGCAGCCGGAAGATATGGGACAGAGGGATTCTGAACACTGAAGTTTTCTTT
TRBJ1-2	.	many	TRBV7-9	CASSLAKGHYGYTF	TGTGCCAGCAGCTTAGCGAAGGGTCACTATGGCTACACCTTC
TRBJ2-3	.	.	TRBV7-9	CASSMPAGTSTDTQYF	TGTGCCAGCAGCATGCCTGCCGGGACTAGCACAGATACGCAGTATTTT
TRBJ2-1	TRBD2	.	TRBV20-1	CSASRTSGSNEQFF	TGCAGTGCTAGTCGGACTAGCGGGAGCAATGAGCAGTTCTTC
TRBJ2-1	.	.	TRBV19	CASSGPGEQFF	TGTGCCAGTAGCGGTCCTGGTGAGCAGTTCTTC
TRBJ1-2	.	.	TRBV13	CASSLMGYSKDGYTF	TGTGCCAGCAGCTTAATGGGCTACAGTAAAGATGGCTACACCTTC
TRBJ2-5	.	.	TRBV7-3	CASSLTSSGTQYF	TGTGCCAGCAGCTTAACGTCTTCGGGGACCCAGTACTTC
TRBJ1-6	.	.	TRBV7-3	CASSLGQAGNSPLHF	TGTGCCAGCAGCTTAGGCCAGGCGGGGAATTCACCCCTCCACTTT
TRBJ1-3	TRBD1	many	TRBV30	CAWSRDRGISGNTIYF	TGTGCCTGGAGTCGGGACAGGGGGATCTCTGGAAACACCATATATTTT
TRBJ2-1	.	.	TRBV21-1	CASSKSVLAGYEQFF	TGTGCCAGCAGCAAATCGGTCCTAGCGGGATACGAGCAGTTCTTC
TRBJ2-2	.	few	TRBV7-3	CASGVAANTGELFF	TGTGCCAGCGGGGTGGCCGCGAACACCGGGGAGCTGTTTTTT
TRBJ2-7	.	.	TRBV24-1	CATSDLYEQYF	TGTGCCACCAGTGACCTCTACGAGCAGTACTTC
TRBJ2-1	TRBD2	.	TRBV7-9	CASTPAASGSAYNEQFF	TGTGCCAGCACCCCGGCGGCTAGCGGGAGCGCCTACAATGAGCAGTTCTTC
TRBJ1-2	.	many	TRBV6-4	CASSDFRLTGYTF	TGTGCCAGCAGTGACTTTCGACTGACCGGCTACACCTTC
TRBJ1-2	.	many	TRBV3-1	CASSQYGAVTNYGYTF	TGTGCCAGCAGCCAATACGGGGCCGTAACTAACTATGGCTACACCTTC
TRBJ1-2	TRBD1	few	TRBV28	CASSLSRTGVLYGYTF	TGTGCCAGCAGTTTATCACGGACAGGGGTCCTCTATGGCTACACCTTC
TRBJ2-5	TRBD2	.	TRBV3-1	CASSGTSRETQYF	TGTGCCAGCAGCGGGACTAGCAGAGAGACCCAGTACTTC
TRBJ2-5	.	many	TRBV6-1	CASFKNQGKETQYF	TGTGCCAGCTTTAAAAACCAGGGGAAGGAGACCCAGTACTTC
TRBJ1-1	TRBD1	.	TRBV18	CASSPRQGARVGTEAFF	TGTGCCAGCTCACCAAGGCAGGGGGCAAGAGTTGGCACTGAAGCTTTCTTT
TRBJ2-6	.	.	TRBV13	CASSSLGSGANVLTF	TGTGCCAGCAGCTCATTGGGCTCTGGGGCCAACGTCCTGACTTTC
TRBJ2-1	.	many	TRBV19	CASSIARVGNEQFF	TGTGCCAGTAGTATAGCCAGGGTCGGCAATGAGCAGTTCTTC
TRBJ2-1	TRBD1	.	TRBV3-1	CASSHRGQVLYNEQFF	TGTGCCAGCAGCCATCGCGGACAGGTTCTGTACAATGAGCAGTTCTTC
TRBJ2-3	.	many	TRBV27	CASSLVGLFYASTDTQYF	TGTGCCAGCAGTTTGGTAGGGCTGTTTTACGCTAGCACAGATACGCAGTATTTT
TRBJ2-1	.	few	TRBV11-2	CASSRLASYNEQFF	TGTGCCAGCAGCCGTCTAGCCTCCTACAATGAGCAGTTCTTC
TRBJ2-5	TRBD2	few	TRBV11-2	CASTIDPGTSGRVETQYF	TGTGCCAGCACCATAGACCCCGGGACTAGCGGGAGGGTTGAGACCCAGTACTTC
TRBJ1-5	.	many	TRBV2	CASSEAVSFQPQHF	TGTGCCAGCAGTGAAGCAGTAAGTTTTCAGCCCCAGCATTTT
TRBJ2-7	.	many	TRBV12-3/TRBV12-4	CASSLSQGGRSYEQYF	TGTGCCAGCAGTTTATCCCAGGGGGGGCGATCCTACGAGCAGTACTTC
TRBJ2-7	TRBD2	.	TRBV10-3	CAISALAASYEQYF	TGTGCCATCAGTGCCCTAGCGGCCTCCTACGAGCAGTACTTC
TRBJ2-2	.	few	TRBV2	CASSLTVGINTGELFF	TGTGCCAGCAGCCTGACCGTGGGGATAAACACCGGGGAGCTGTTTTTT
TRBJ2-1	TRBD2	.	TRBV6-1	CASSEALAVNEQFF	TGTGCCAGCAGTGAGGCTCTAGCGGTCAATGAGCAGTTCTTC
TRBJ2-5	.	few	TRBV20-1	CSANTAAPQETQYF	TGCAGTGCTAACACGGCGGCTCCCCAAGAGACCCAGTACTTC
TRBJ2-2	.	.	TRBV11-2	CASSSLRTKGTGELFF	TGTGCCAGCAGCTCCTTAAGGACTAAAGGGACCGGGGAGCTGTTTTTT
TRBJ2-3	TRBD2	.	TRBV20-1	CSARDPSGSTDTQYF	TGCAGTGCTAGAGATCCTAGCGGGAGCACAGATACGCAGTATTTT
TRBJ1-1	.	.	TRBV5-1	CASSPHGNTEAFF	TGCGCCAGCAGCCCGCACGGGAACACTGAAGCTTTCTTT
TRBJ2-4	TRBD2	.	TRBV18	CASSPGTSKSKNIQYF	TGTGCCAGCTCACCCGGGACTAGCAAGAGCAAAAACATTCAGTACTTC
TRBJ2-5	TRBD1	few	TRBV12-3/TRBV12-4	CASTQGAGVETQYF	TGTGCCAGCACCCAGGGGGCAGGGGTAGAGACCCAGTACTTC
TRBJ2-7	.	.	TRBV15	CATSWGGPEQYF	TGTGCCACCAGCTGGGGGGGGCCCGAGCAGTACTTC
TRBJ2-2	TRBD1	medium-sized	TRBV24-1	CATSPTTGSTTGELFF	TGTGCCACCAGCCCAACGACAGGGTCGACAACCGGGGAGCTGTTTTTT
TRBJ2-7	.	few	TRBV20-1	CSARAPSYEQYF	TGCAGTGCTAGAGCCCCTTCCTACGAGCAGTACTTC
TRBJ2-1	TRBD2	many	TRBV12-3/TRBV12-4	CASTLTSGSYDEQFF	TGTGCCAGCACCTTGACTAGCGGGAGTTACGATGAGCAGTTCTTC
TRBJ2-1	TRBD2	many	TRBV12-3/TRBV12-4	CASSPQTSGAYNEQFF	TGTGCCAGCAGTCCACAGACTAGCGGGGCTTACAATGAGCAGTTCTTC